The 9 T cell receptor beta chains in this list originate from one sample, sequenced in a study of metastatic and nonmetastatic thyroid tumors. No patient received treatment before thyroid surgery. TCRdb ran MiXCR on the PCR reads. The profile shows 25,000 to 30,000 clones, 15% to 20% of them singletons. The material sequenced was blood. These receptors all come from a female donor with papillary thyroid cancer or a benign thyroid nodule (not recorded which). Some clones in this sample may be carry-over from other donors' samples.

The J gene is TRBJ1-6, the V gene TRBV6-2 or TRBV6-3, with 9 bases identical to TRBD1. Germline CDR1 and CDR2: MNHEY and SVGEGT. V shed 2 bases, J shed 10 bases, and the junction held 9 bases outside the gene matches. The CDR3 has 16 amino acids. The CDR3 loop is CASSYTFTGGSSPLHF. The CDR3 nucleotides are TGTGCCAGCAGTTACACTTTTACAGGGGGCAGCTCACCCCTCCACTTT.

Many counts were recorded for this clone. A read error may explain this, as a much larger clone is one base away. The CDR3: CASSLYLRQETQYF. In nucleotides, the CDR3 is TGTGCCAGCAGTTTATATCTCCGCCAAGAGACCCAGTACTTC. The chain joins TRBV12-3 or TRBV12-4 to TRBJ2-5; D gene uncertain. Trimming shortened V by 2 bases and J by 1 base, and 8 bases separated the two germline ends. The CDR3 contains 14 residues.

This clone occurred a few times. A much larger clone lies a single base off, so this may be a read error. This sequence joins TRBV5-4 and TRBJ1-2; D is ambiguous. The CDR3 extends over 14 amino acids. Germline V gene sequence: CDR1 SGHNT, CDR2 YYREEE (reference sequence). V was pared by 0 bases and J by 6 bases, with 12 bases between. As DNA, the CDR3 is TGTGCCAGCAGCTTGGAAACGGTTTTTAATGGCTACACCTTC. It codes for CASSLETVFNGYTF.

This clone was picked up many times. The J gene is TRBJ1-2, the V gene TRBV15; D remains unclear. V lost 0 bases and J 5 bases, leaving 16 bases between the germline ends. CDR3 length: 16 residues. CDR1 and CDR2 (germline): LNHNV, YYDKDF (reference sequence). The CDR3 nucleotides are TGTGCCACCAGCAGAGAGGGCGGAGCCACCGAATATGGCTACACCTTC. Translation: CATSREGGATEYGYTF.

V is TRBV19 and J is TRBJ1-2, with no clear D. V gave up 7 bases and J gave up 7 bases, with 13 bases separating them. The CDR3 consists of 12 residues. In germline, CDR1 is LNHDA, CDR2 SQIVND (reference sequence). The CDR3 loop is CASKAQAGGYTF. CDR3 DNA sequence: TGTGCCAGTAAGGCCCAGGCGGGTGGCTACACCTTC.

This chain connects TRBV7-2 to TRBJ1-1; D unresolved. This CDR3 comprises 13 residues. CDR1 and CDR2 from the germline V gene are SGHTA and FQGNSA. V was trimmed by 6 bases and J by 0 bases, leaving 8 bases between them. CDR3 sequence reads: CASSPYLNTEAFF. CDR3 bases: TGTGCCAGCAGTCCGTACTTGAACACTGAAGCTTTCTTT.

This clone was counted many times. V usage is TRBV3-1 and J usage is TRBJ2-5; no reliable D call. This CDR3 spans 16 amino acids. CDR1 and CDR2 from the germline V gene are LGHDT and YNNKEL (reference sequence). The V end lost 3 bases, the J end lost 4 bases, and 18 bases lay between the germline ends. The DNA for the CDR3 is TGTGCCAGCAGCCAGGGCTCCCCCACGGGCCTAGAGACCCAGTACTTC. It is translated as CASSQGSPTGLETQYF.

This clone has just one count. The junction shows a germline mismatch at one end, possibly a read error. The gene calls are TRBV28 and TRBJ2-5; D ambiguous. In germline, CDR1 is MDHEN, CDR2 SYDVKM. The CDR3 runs 10 residues. CDR3 amino acids: CASSRETQHF. The CDR3 region has the DNA TGTGCCAGCAGCAGAGAGACCCAGCACTTC.

This rearrangement joins TRBV4-1 to TRBJ1-6; weak D call: TRBD1 (5 bases). Germline V gene sequence: CDR1 MGHRA, CDR2 YSYEKL. The V end lost 3 bases, the J end lost 5 bases, and 23 bases lay between the germline ends. This CDR3 has 19 amino acids. The CDR3, as DNA: TGCGCCAGCAGCCACACCAGGGCTCTAACAGCTCTTAATAATTCACCCCTCCACTTT. As protein: CASSHTRALTALNNSPLHF.